This T cell receptor beta chain originates from a study of T cell clonotyping in hematopoietic cell transplantation (dated by TCRdb to the early 2020s). Regarding the complete study: In the study, 150 or so blood samples were gathered from a few dozen consecutive transplant recipients and their related donors. Patient recruitment ran from 2015 to early 2017, and follow-up continued until September 2020 or death.

Reading the germline V gene gives CDR1 MGHDK and CDR2 SYGVNS. Trimming accounts for 6 bases at V and 5 bases at J, while the number of junction bases matched to no gene is 15. From cysteine to phenylalanine, the CDR3 is 16 amino acids long. Kept here is only the CDR3 DNA, which spans 48 bases and is read in frame from base 1. What the research found in general, with its limitations: The sample size was limited and the cells went unsorted, which meant the CD4 and CD8 repertoire contributions could not be told apart. Just a small fraction of recipient repertoires overlapped with donor repertoires, and more than 97% appeared de novo at the given depth. A decrease in recipient TCR diversity was observed after transplant, and a progressive increase in pathologically expanded clonotypes was seen from day 30 to day 180. Broader posttransplant TCR repertoire diversity was predicted by donor and pretransplant recipient Inverse Simpson Index values.

This clone was detected only once. Its antigen is not yet known. Per-base quality was not reported, and no clone a single base away is much larger than it. The immunoSEQ assay, a bias-controlled multiplex PCR with V- and J-specific primers, was used to amplify TCR beta CDR3 regions from genomic DNA. In a second PCR step, a proprietary barcode and Illumina adapter sequences were attached to the CDR3 amplicons. An Illumina MiSeq instrument was used for sequencing of the CDR3 libraries. The original pipeline was this. immunoSEQ Analyzer 3.0 was used for export and quality control, with R Bioconductor and Immunarch used for downstream analyses. Only productive rearrangements in the normalized downsampled data set were used to calculate repertoire metrics. Pathologically expanded clonotypes were defined as those larger than 5 templates in the normalized cohort. The Inverse Simpson Index was used to measure repertoire diversity. CMV-specificity analyses were carried out on the non-normalized data set to capture all clonotypes. TCRdb stores this immuneACCESS table with in-frame sequences only. Part of the clones is absent; in the studies checked, under half of the shortfall reflects unresolved V genes, and no reason is known for the rest. V, J and clone size are taken as reported in that table, and D and trimming were inferred from the DNA itself. The table for this sample lists approximately 16,000 clones; approximately 83% of them were counted only once. 3.5% to 4.5% of the sample comes from the top ten.

Related transplant donors provided blood samples for TCR beta sequencing. Using Nuclei Lysis Solution, genomic DNA was extracted from unfractionated peripheral blood mononuclear cells that were either fresh or cryopreserved. The TCR comes from a woman aged 40-49 years in good health. Some clones in this sample may be carry-over from other donors' samples. The rearrangement joined TRBV25-1 to TRBJ2-7; TRBD1 fits 8 bases in the junction. Sequencing was carried out using peripheral blood mononuclear cells. CDR3 region: CASRGPGQGPFDEQYF. The sequenced DNA is TGTGCCAGCAGGGGACCAGGACAGGGCCCCTTTGACGAGCAGTACTTC.